This T cell receptor (beta chain) was captured in a study of T cell repertoires in cytomegalovirus infection. Study overall: Carrying CMV and the relevant HLA type showed in public TCR beta signatures.

The germline V gene encodes CDR1 GTSNPN and CDR2 SVGIG (reference sequence). The CDR3 sequence is 14 residues long. Trimming removed 4 bases at V and 4 bases at J, with 16 bases between. Study-level results: Individuals carrying CMV plus the relevant HLA were identified by cumulative frequency of public TCR beta families. Across the ex vivo response, the dominant clonotypes were HLA-C-restricted CMV-specific TCR beta clonotypes.

Each CDR3 protein gets one entry after TCRdb re-called the reads with MiXCR. Of tens of thousands of distinct CDR3 sequences in the sample, approximately 24% were seen once. In the case of this clonotype: The antigen is not known.

The V gene is TRBV30, the J gene TRBJ1-2, with unresolved D. The receptor was derived from a human donor in good health (CMV status not recorded). Some clones in this sample may be carry-over from other donors' samples. The sequenced sample was CD8+ T cells from cultured PBMCs, obtained from culture after CMV antigen stimulation. The CDR3 is CAWIPVIISYGYTF. As DNA, the CDR3 is TGTGCCTGGATTCCAGTCATCATATCCTATGGCTACACCTTC.